The rows below give T cell receptor beta chains drawn from one sample of a study of control samples from healthy donors and cancer patients. Only in-frame clones appear in the TCRdb table, and some are missing; sequencing was by immunoSEQ multiplex PCR. The repertoire holds under 450,000 clones, 80% to 95% seen once, with around 6.8% in the top ten. Material for sequencing was PBMCs. The source is a man in his forties with head and neck cancer. Each CDR3 is given with its conserved first and last residue. Fields, in order: J gene, D gene, clone size, V gene, CDR3 length, CDR3 DNA, CDR3 protein. D genes are given only for firm matches. Expanded clones are given a class, and other clones once, few, many or no size at all.

J gene: TRBJ2-7; D gene: NA; clone size: NA; V gene: TRBV10-3; CDR3 length: 12; CDR3 DNA: TGTGCCATCAGCGCGACAGGCGGGGAGCAGTACTTC; CDR3 protein: CAISATGGEQYF
J gene: TRBJ1-5; D gene: TRBD1; clone size: NA; V gene: TRBV2; CDR3 length: 21; CDR3 DNA: TGTGCCAGCAGTGGATTTCGTATCTTGTCCCGGGACAGGGGGCTGGGACAGCCCCAGCATTTT; CDR3 protein: CASSGFRILSRDRGLGQPQHF
J gene: TRBJ1-2; D gene: NA; clone size: NA; V gene: TRBV6-5; CDR3 length: 12; CDR3 DNA: TGTGCCAGCAGCGACCTTCCATATGGCTACACCTTC; CDR3 protein: CASSDLPYGYTF
J gene: TRBJ1-1; D gene: TRBD1; clone size: NA; V gene: TRBV25-1; CDR3 length: 18; CDR3 DNA: TGTGCCAGCAGTGAATTGGGGGCAGGGGGCGCCAAGAACACTGAAGCTTTCTTT; CDR3 protein: CASSELGAGGAKNTEAFF
J gene: TRBJ2-1; D gene: TRBD2; clone size: NA; V gene: TRBV9; CDR3 length: 16; CDR3 DNA: TGTGCCAGCACCACATGGTCTAGCGGGGGTCTTAATGAGCAGTTCTTC; CDR3 protein: CASTTWSSGGLNEQFF
J gene: TRBJ2-7; D gene: NA; clone size: NA; V gene: TRBV5-1; CDR3 length: 14; CDR3 DNA: TGCGCCAGCAGCTCCCGAGGGACGGCCTACGAGCAGTACTTC; CDR3 protein: CASSSRGTAYEQYF
J gene: TRBJ1-4; D gene: NA; clone size: once; V gene: TRBV6-5; CDR3 length: 16; CDR3 DNA: TGTGCCAGCAGTTCAAAGGGGTGGGCGACTAATGAAAAACTGTTTTTT; CDR3 protein: CASSSKGWATNEKLFF
J gene: TRBJ2-7; D gene: TRBD1; clone size: NA; V gene: TRBV19; CDR3 length: 15; CDR3 DNA: TGTGCCAGTAGTATCCGGGACAGGGCGGTTTACGAGCAGTACTTC; CDR3 protein: CASSIRDRAVYEQYF
J gene: TRBJ2-7; D gene: NA; clone size: NA; V gene: TRBV11-2; CDR3 length: 14; CDR3 DNA: TGTGCCAGCAGCTCCGATAGGACTTCATACGAGCAGTACTTC; CDR3 protein: CASSSDRTSYEQYF
J gene: TRBJ1-5; D gene: NA; clone size: NA; V gene: TRBV28; CDR3 length: 15; CDR3 DNA: TGTGCCAGCACCGTGGTCGCGTCGTCCCATCAGCCCCAGCATTTT; CDR3 protein: CASTVVASSHQPQHF
J gene: TRBJ2-5; D gene: TRBD1; clone size: NA; V gene: TRBV5-4; CDR3 length: 15; CDR3 DNA: TGTGCCAGCAGCATAGGACAGGGCCTCGGAGAGACCCAGTACTTC; CDR3 protein: CASSIGQGLGETQYF
J gene: TRBJ2-1; D gene: NA; clone size: NA; V gene: TRBV19; CDR3 length: 11; CDR3 DNA: TGTGCCACTTTAGGAGGGAATGAGCAGTTCTTC; CDR3 protein: CATLGGNEQFF
J gene: TRBJ2-1; D gene: NA; clone size: NA; V gene: TRBV29-1; CDR3 length: 10; CDR3 DNA: TGCAGCGTTGTCAACTATGAGCAGTTCTTC; CDR3 protein: CSVVNYEQFF
J gene: TRBJ2-7; D gene: TRBD1; clone size: once; V gene: TRBV10-3; CDR3 length: 15; CDR3 DNA: TGTGCCATCAGTGAGAGGGGGACAGGGCTACACGAGCAGTACTTC; CDR3 protein: CAISERGTGLHEQYF
J gene: TRBJ2-7; D gene: NA; clone size: NA; V gene: TRBV28; CDR3 length: 13; CDR3 DNA: TGTGCCAGCAGTTTATTGGCAGGGGTTGAGCAGTACTTC; CDR3 protein: CASSLLAGVEQYF
J gene: TRBJ2-5; D gene: NA; clone size: NA; V gene: TRBV29-1; CDR3 length: 13; CDR3 DNA: TGCAGCGTTGATAGTCTTCGGGGGGAGACCCAGTACTTC; CDR3 protein: CSVDSLRGETQYF
J gene: TRBJ2-5; D gene: TRBD2; clone size: NA; V gene: TRBV5-5; CDR3 length: 15; CDR3 DNA: TGTGCCAGCAGTCCCGCCGGGCTAGCGGGAGAGACCCAGTACTTC; CDR3 protein: CASSPAGLAGETQYF
J gene: TRBJ2-7; D gene: NA; clone size: NA; V gene: TRBV4-1; CDR3 length: 13; CDR3 DNA: TGCGCCAGCAGCCAAGAGGTGGCAGATGAGCAGTACTTC; CDR3 protein: CASSQEVADEQYF
J gene: TRBJ1-6; D gene: TRBD1; clone size: NA; V gene: TRBV30; CDR3 length: 13; CDR3 DNA: TGTGCCTGGAGTGGGACAGGGGATTCACCCCTCCACTTT; CDR3 protein: CAWSGTGDSPLHF
J gene: TRBJ2-7; D gene: NA; clone size: NA; V gene: TRBV7-3; CDR3 length: 16; CDR3 DNA: TGTGCCAGCAGCTTAAGGGGCTCCTCTTTGACCTACGAGCAGTACTTC; CDR3 protein: CASSLRGSSLTYEQYF
J gene: TRBJ2-7; D gene: NA; clone size: NA; V gene: TRBV5-5; CDR3 length: 15; CDR3 DNA: TGTGCCAGCAGCTTGTTTGGTGGAGGGAGCAACGAGCAGTACTTC; CDR3 protein: CASSLFGGGSNEQYF
J gene: TRBJ1-6; D gene: TRBD1; clone size: NA; V gene: TRBV28; CDR3 length: 17; CDR3 DNA: TGTGCCAGCAGTTTCGTAAATATGGGACAGTATAATTCACCCCTCCACTTT; CDR3 protein: CASSFVNMGQYNSPLHF
J gene: TRBJ1-1; D gene: NA; clone size: NA; V gene: TRBV6-5; CDR3 length: 13; CDR3 DNA: TGTGCCAGCAGCTTCAATATGAACACTGAAGCTTTCTTT; CDR3 protein: CASSFNMNTEAFF
J gene: TRBJ2-7; D gene: TRBD1; clone size: NA; V gene: TRBV19; CDR3 length: 16; CDR3 DNA: TGTGCCAGTAGTAGCCAGACAGGGGTAAAGACCTACGAGCAGTACTTC; CDR3 protein: CASSSQTGVKTYEQYF
J gene: TRBJ2-3; D gene: NA; clone size: NA; V gene: TRBV19; CDR3 length: 13; CDR3 DNA: TGTGCCAGTAGTATAGATCTGGAGGGTCACCAGTATTTT; CDR3 protein: CASSIDLEGHQYF
J gene: TRBJ1-2; D gene: NA; clone size: NA; V gene: TRBV9; CDR3 length: 13; CDR3 DNA: TGTGCCAGCAGCGCAGACAGAAATTATGGCTACACCTTC; CDR3 protein: CASSADRNYGYTF
J gene: TRBJ2-7; D gene: NA; clone size: NA; V gene: TRBV7-8; CDR3 length: 14; CDR3 DNA: TGTGCCAGCAGCTTAGCTGGACAGTCCTACGAGCAGTACTTC; CDR3 protein: CASSLAGQSYEQYF
J gene: TRBJ2-7; D gene: TRBD1; clone size: few; V gene: TRBV24-1; CDR3 length: 14; CDR3 DNA: TGTGCCACCAGTGAGGGACAGGGTAGCCACGAGCAGTACTTC; CDR3 protein: CATSEGQGSHEQYF
J gene: TRBJ2-5; D gene: TRBD2; clone size: NA; V gene: TRBV7-2; CDR3 length: 15; CDR3 DNA: TGTGCCAGCAGCTTACTAGCGGGAGCCCAAGAGACCCAGTACTTC; CDR3 protein: CASSLLAGAQETQYF
J gene: TRBJ1-2; D gene: NA; clone size: once; V gene: TRBV12-3/TRBV12-4; CDR3 length: 13; CDR3 DNA: TGTGCCAGCACCTCGGAAGCGAACTATGGCTACACCTTC; CDR3 protein: CASTSEANYGYTF
J gene: TRBJ2-7; D gene: TRBD1; clone size: few; V gene: TRBV5-6; CDR3 length: 16; CDR3 DNA: TGTGCCAGCAGTTCAACGGGTCGAGACAGGGATCTTGGGCAGTACTTC; CDR3 protein: CASSSTGRDRDLGQYF
J gene: TRBJ1-4; D gene: TRBD1; clone size: NA; V gene: TRBV19; CDR3 length: 15; CDR3 DNA: TGTGCCAGTAGTCCCCGAGGGGGCGACGGTGAAAAACTGTTTTTT; CDR3 protein: CASSPRGGDGEKLFF
J gene: TRBJ2-3; D gene: TRBD2; clone size: NA; V gene: TRBV5-1; CDR3 length: 21; CDR3 DNA: TGCGCCAGCAGCTCCCGTCCCGGGACTAGCGGGAGGGGTGAACACACAGATACGCAGTATTTT; CDR3 protein: CASSSRPGTSGRGEHTDTQYF
J gene: TRBJ1-1; D gene: NA; clone size: NA; V gene: TRBV19; CDR3 length: 15; CDR3 DNA: TGTGCCAGTAGTAATATCAGGGGCGAGGGGCCTGAAGCTTTCTTT; CDR3 protein: CASSNIRGEGPEAFF
J gene: TRBJ1-6; D gene: NA; clone size: NA; V gene: TRBV6-4; CDR3 length: 15; CDR3 DNA: TGTGCCAGCAGTGACTCCGGGGGGCCCGATTCACCCCTCCACTTT; CDR3 protein: CASSDSGGPDSPLHF
J gene: TRBJ1-2; D gene: TRBD1; clone size: NA; V gene: TRBV7-9; CDR3 length: 14; CDR3 DNA: TGTGCCAGCAGCTTAGCGGGGACAGTATATGGCTACACCTTC; CDR3 protein: CASSLAGTVYGYTF
J gene: TRBJ2-3; D gene: NA; clone size: NA; V gene: TRBV19; CDR3 length: 16; CDR3 DNA: TGTGCCAGTAGTATACAACTCTCTTATCCCGCAGATACGCAGTATTTT; CDR3 protein: CASSIQLSYPADTQYF
J gene: TRBJ1-5; D gene: NA; clone size: many; V gene: TRBV6-6; CDR3 length: 16; CDR3 DNA: TGTGCCAGCAGTTACACGGTGGGGGCTGGCAATCAGCCCCAGCATTTT; CDR3 protein: CASSYTVGAGNQPQHF
J gene: TRBJ1-3; D gene: NA; clone size: NA; V gene: TRBV15; CDR3 length: 17; CDR3 DNA: TGTGCCACCAGCAGGACCTCGAGGACTGAATCTGGAAACACCATATATTTT; CDR3 protein: CATSRTSRTESGNTIYF
J gene: TRBJ2-3; D gene: NA; clone size: NA; V gene: TRBV5-6; CDR3 length: 15; CDR3 DNA: TGTGCCAGCAGCTTGGCCCCAGAAGCGACAGATACGCAGTATTTT; CDR3 protein: CASSLAPEATDTQYF
J gene: TRBJ1-1; D gene: NA; clone size: NA; V gene: TRBV30; CDR3 length: 12; CDR3 DNA: TGTGCCTGGAGCGCCATGAACACTGAAGCTTTCTTT; CDR3 protein: CAWSAMNTEAFF
J gene: TRBJ1-4; D gene: NA; clone size: NA; V gene: TRBV6-1; CDR3 length: 19; CDR3 DNA: TGTGCCAGCAGTGAAATGGGAGGGAGGGCGAGTAGCCTGGGTGAAAAACTGTTTTTT; CDR3 protein: CASSEMGGRASSLGEKLFF
J gene: TRBJ1-1; D gene: NA; clone size: NA; V gene: TRBV12-3/TRBV12-4; CDR3 length: 12; CDR3 DNA: TGTGCCAGCAGCTTCGCCCGGACTGAAGCTTTCTTT; CDR3 protein: CASSFARTEAFF
J gene: TRBJ2-1; D gene: NA; clone size: NA; V gene: TRBV28; CDR3 length: 12; CDR3 DNA: TGTGCCAGCAGTCCTACTCGTTATGAGCAGTTCTTC; CDR3 protein: CASSPTRYEQFF
J gene: TRBJ1-1; D gene: NA; clone size: NA; V gene: TRBV30; CDR3 length: 14; CDR3 DNA: TGTGCCTGGACCCGGACAGTTTCTAACACTGAAGCTTTCTTT; CDR3 protein: CAWTRTVSNTEAFF
J gene: TRBJ1-3; D gene: NA; clone size: NA; V gene: TRBV5-1; CDR3 length: 16; CDR3 DNA: TGCGCCAGCAGCTTGGGACGTGGGACGGCTGGAAACACCATATATTTT; CDR3 protein: CASSLGRGTAGNTIYF
J gene: TRBJ2-1; D gene: NA; clone size: NA; V gene: TRBV6-5; CDR3 length: 15; CDR3 DNA: TGTGCCAGCAGCCACAGGGGCGGTATGGCGGGGAGTGAGTTCTTC; CDR3 protein: CASSHRGGMAGSEFF
J gene: TRBJ2-7; D gene: NA; clone size: NA; V gene: TRBV29-1; CDR3 length: 15; CDR3 DNA: TGCAGCGTTCAGGGCGTGGTGCAGGAGGTCTACGAGCAGTACTTC; CDR3 protein: CSVQGVVQEVYEQYF
J gene: TRBJ1-1; D gene: NA; clone size: NA; V gene: TRBV7-3; CDR3 length: 14; CDR3 DNA: TGTGCCAGCAGCTTACCCGGGCAGACCACTGAAGCTTTCTTT; CDR3 protein: CASSLPGQTTEAFF
J gene: TRBJ2-7; D gene: NA; clone size: few; V gene: TRBV6-5; CDR3 length: 13; CDR3 DNA: TGTGCCCATACACCGGACGGATTATACGAGCAGTACTTC; CDR3 protein: CAHTPDGLYEQYF
J gene: TRBJ1-1; D gene: NA; clone size: NA; V gene: TRBV4-3; CDR3 length: 14; CDR3 DNA: TGCGCCAGCAGCCAAGTTGGGGGAAGCACTGAAGCTTTCTTT; CDR3 protein: CASSQVGGSTEAFF
J gene: TRBJ2-5; D gene: TRBD2; clone size: NA; V gene: TRBV19; CDR3 length: 14; CDR3 DNA: TGTGCCAGTAGTCCCGGGGGAGGGAGGAAGACCCAGTACTTC; CDR3 protein: CASSPGGGRKTQYF
J gene: TRBJ2-5; D gene: TRBD2; clone size: NA; V gene: TRBV3-1/TRBV3-2; CDR3 length: 16; CDR3 DNA: TGTGCCAGCAGCCAGGCTTCTAGCGGGGGGTCCACGGCCCAGTACTTC; CDR3 protein: CASSQASSGGSTAQYF
J gene: TRBJ1-1; D gene: NA; clone size: NA; V gene: TRBV9; CDR3 length: 16; CDR3 DNA: TGTGCCAGCAGCGCCGCCTTTAGGACCGGCAATACTGAAGCTTTCTTT; CDR3 protein: CASSAAFRTGNTEAFF
J gene: TRBJ1-2; D gene: NA; clone size: NA; V gene: TRBV29-1; CDR3 length: 13; CDR3 DNA: TGCAGCGTTGAAACAGGCTATAACTATGGCTACACCTTC; CDR3 protein: CSVETGYNYGYTF
J gene: TRBJ1-6; D gene: NA; clone size: NA; V gene: TRBV4-1; CDR3 length: 16; CDR3 DNA: TGCGCCAGCAGCCAAGAAGGAGATTCGCGGAATTCACCCCTCCACTTT; CDR3 protein: CASSQEGDSRNSPLHF
J gene: TRBJ2-2; D gene: NA; clone size: NA; V gene: TRBV6-6; CDR3 length: 14; CDR3 DNA: TGTGCCACCTGCCCCGAAGGGAACACCGGGGAGCTGTTTTTT; CDR3 protein: CATCPEGNTGELFF